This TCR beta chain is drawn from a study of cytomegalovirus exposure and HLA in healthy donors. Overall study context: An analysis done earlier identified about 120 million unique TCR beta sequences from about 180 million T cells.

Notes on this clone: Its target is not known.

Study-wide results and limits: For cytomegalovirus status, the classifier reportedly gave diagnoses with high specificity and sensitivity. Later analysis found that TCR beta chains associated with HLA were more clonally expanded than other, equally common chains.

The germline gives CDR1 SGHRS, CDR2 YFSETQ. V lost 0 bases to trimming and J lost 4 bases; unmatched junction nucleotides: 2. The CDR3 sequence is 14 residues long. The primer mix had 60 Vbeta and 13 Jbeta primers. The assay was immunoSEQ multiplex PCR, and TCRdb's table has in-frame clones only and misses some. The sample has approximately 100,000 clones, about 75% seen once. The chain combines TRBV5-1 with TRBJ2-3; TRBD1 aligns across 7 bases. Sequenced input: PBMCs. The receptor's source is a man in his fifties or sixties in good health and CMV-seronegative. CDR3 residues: CASSLDRGPDTQYF. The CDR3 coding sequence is TGCGCCAGCAGCTTGGACAGGGGCCCAGATACGCAGTATTTT. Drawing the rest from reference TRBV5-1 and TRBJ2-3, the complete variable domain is KAGVTQTPRYLIKTRGQQVTLSCSPISGHRSVSWYQQTPGQGLQFLFEYFSETQRNKGNFPGRFSGRQFSNSRSEMNVSTLELGDSALYLCASSLDRGPDTQYFGPGTRLTVL.